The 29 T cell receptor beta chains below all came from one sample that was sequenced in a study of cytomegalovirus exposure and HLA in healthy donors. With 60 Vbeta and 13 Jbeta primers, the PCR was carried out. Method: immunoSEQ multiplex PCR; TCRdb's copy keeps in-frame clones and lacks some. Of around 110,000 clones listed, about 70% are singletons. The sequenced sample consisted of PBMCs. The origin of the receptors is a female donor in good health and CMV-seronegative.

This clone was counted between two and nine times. In nucleotides, the CDR3 is TGTGCCAGCAGCGCAACAGGGAGCGCGCCCGTGTATGGCTACACCTTC. Encoded protein: CASSATGSAPVYGYTF. The chain couples TRBV9 to TRBJ1-2; TRBD1 is a possible D gene (6 bases). Trimming stripped 3 bases from V and 5 bases from J, with 20 bases between. The CDR3 loop spans 16 amino acids. Germline assignment: CDR1 SGDLS and CDR2 YYNGEE.

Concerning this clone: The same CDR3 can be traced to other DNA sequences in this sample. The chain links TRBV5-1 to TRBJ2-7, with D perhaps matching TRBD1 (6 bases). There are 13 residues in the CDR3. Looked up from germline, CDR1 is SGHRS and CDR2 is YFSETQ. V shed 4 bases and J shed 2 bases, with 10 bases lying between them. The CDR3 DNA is TGCGCCAGCAGCCCTACAGGGACCTACGAGCAGTACTTC. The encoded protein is CASSPTGTYEQYF.

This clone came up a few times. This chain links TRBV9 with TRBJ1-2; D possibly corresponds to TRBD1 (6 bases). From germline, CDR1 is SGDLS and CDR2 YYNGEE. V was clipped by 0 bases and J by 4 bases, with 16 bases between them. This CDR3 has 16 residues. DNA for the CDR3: TGTGCCAGCAGCGTAGTAGCTACAGGGAAAATCTATGGCTACACCTTC. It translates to CASSVVATGKIYGYTF.

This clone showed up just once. The CDR3 loop reads CASSDSGYYEQYF. For the CDR3, the DNA is TGTGCCAGCAGTGATTCAGGTTACTACGAGCAGTACTTC. J is TRBJ2-7 and V is TRBV25-1, with D unresolved. Deletions cut 3 bases from V and 3 bases from J, with 9 bases between. Germline V gene data show CDR1 as MGHDK and CDR2 as SYGVNS. The CDR3 sequence is 13 residues long.

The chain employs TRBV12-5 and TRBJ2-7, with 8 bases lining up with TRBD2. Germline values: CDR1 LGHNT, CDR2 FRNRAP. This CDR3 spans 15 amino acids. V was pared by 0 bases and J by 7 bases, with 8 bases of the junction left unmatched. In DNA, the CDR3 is TGTGCTAGTGGTTTGGTACATGCGGGAGGCGAAGAGCAGTACTTC. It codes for CASGLVHAGGEEQYF.

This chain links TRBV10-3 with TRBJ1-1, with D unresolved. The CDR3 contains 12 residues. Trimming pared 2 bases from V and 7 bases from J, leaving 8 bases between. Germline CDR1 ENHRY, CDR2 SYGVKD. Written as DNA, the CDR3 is TGTGCCATCAGTGAGGTGGCAGATGAAGCTTTCTTT. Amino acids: CAISEVADEAFF.

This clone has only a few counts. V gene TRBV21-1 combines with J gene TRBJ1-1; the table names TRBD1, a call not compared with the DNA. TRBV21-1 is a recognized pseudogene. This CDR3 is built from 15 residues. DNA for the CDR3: TGTGCCAGCAGCAAAAATGGGACACCGAACACTGAAGCTTTCTTT. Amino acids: CASSKNGTPNTEAFF.

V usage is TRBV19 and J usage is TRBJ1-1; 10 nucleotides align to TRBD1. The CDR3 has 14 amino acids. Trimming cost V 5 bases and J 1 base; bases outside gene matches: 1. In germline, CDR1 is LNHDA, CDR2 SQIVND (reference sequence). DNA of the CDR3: TGTGCCAGTAGTGGACAGGGGGAGAACACTGAAGCTTTCTTT. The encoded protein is CASSGQGENTEAFF.

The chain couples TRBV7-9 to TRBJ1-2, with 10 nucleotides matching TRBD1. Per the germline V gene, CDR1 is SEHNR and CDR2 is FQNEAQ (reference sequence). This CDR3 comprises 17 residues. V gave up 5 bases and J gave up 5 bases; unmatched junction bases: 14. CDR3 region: CASSTIASRTGGYGYTF. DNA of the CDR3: TGTGCCAGCAGCACAATCGCAAGCAGGACAGGGGGATATGGCTACACCTTC.

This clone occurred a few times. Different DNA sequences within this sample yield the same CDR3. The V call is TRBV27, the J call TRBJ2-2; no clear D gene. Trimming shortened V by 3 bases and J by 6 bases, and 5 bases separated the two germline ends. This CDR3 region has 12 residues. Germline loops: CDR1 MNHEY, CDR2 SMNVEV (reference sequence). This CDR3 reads CASSFRAGELFF. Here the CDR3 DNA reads TGTGCCAGCAGTTTCCGGGCCGGGGAGCTGTTTTTT.

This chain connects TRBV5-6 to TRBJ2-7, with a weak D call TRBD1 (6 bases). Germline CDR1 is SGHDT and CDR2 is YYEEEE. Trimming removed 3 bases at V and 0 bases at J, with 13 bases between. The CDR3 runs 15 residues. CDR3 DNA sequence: TGTGCCAGCAGCTCTCTAAGACAGGCCTCCTACGAGCAGTACTTC. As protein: CASSSLRQASYEQYF.

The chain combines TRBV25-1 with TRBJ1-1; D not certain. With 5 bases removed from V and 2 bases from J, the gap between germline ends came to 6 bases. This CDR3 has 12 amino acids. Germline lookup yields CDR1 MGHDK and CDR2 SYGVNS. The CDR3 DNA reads TGTGCCAGCAGTAATCTTAACACTGAAGCTTTCTTT. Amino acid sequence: CASSNLNTEAFF.

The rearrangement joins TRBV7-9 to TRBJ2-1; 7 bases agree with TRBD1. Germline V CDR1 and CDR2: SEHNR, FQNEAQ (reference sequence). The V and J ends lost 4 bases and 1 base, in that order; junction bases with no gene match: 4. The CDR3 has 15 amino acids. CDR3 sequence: CASSSRQGSYNEQFF. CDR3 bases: TGTGCCAGCAGCTCCCGACAGGGTTCCTACAATGAGCAGTTCTTC.

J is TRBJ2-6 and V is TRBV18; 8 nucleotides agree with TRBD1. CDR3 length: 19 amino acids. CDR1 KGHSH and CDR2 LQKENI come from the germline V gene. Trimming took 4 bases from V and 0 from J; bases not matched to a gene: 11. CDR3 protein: CASSQVPGQATSGANVLTF. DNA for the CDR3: TGTGCCAGCTCACAAGTCCCGGGACAGGCGACCTCTGGGGCCAACGTCCTGACTTTC.

CDR3 sequence reads: CASGTGGSSTDTQYF. DNA for the CDR3: TGTGCCAGCGGGACAGGGGGCTCTAGCACAGATACGCAGTATTTT. This chain joins TRBV11-3 and TRBJ2-3; 12 nucleotides match TRBD1. J was trimmed by 0 bases and V by 8 bases; bases with no gene match: 3. The CDR3 is made up of 15 amino acids. Germline CDR1 and CDR2: SGHNT and YENEEA.

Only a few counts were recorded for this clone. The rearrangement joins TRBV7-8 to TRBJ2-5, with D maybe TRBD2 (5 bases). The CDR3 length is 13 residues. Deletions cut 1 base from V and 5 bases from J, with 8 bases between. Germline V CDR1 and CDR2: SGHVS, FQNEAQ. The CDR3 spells CASSLGEPETQYF. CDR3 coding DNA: TGTGCCAGCAGCTTAGGGGAGCCGGAGACCCAGTACTTC. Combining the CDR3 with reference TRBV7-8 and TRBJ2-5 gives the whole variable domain GAGVSQSPRYKVAKRGQDVALRCDPISGHVSLFWYQQALGQGPEFLTYFQNEAQLDKSGLPSDRFFAERPEGSVSTLKIQRTQQEDSAVYLCASSLGEPETQYFGPGTRLLVL.

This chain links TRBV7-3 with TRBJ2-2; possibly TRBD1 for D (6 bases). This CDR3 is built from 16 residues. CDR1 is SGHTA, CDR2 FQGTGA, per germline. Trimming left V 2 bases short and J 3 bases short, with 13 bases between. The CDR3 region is CASSLYHREYTGELFF. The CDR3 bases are TGTGCCAGCAGCTTATACCACAGGGAGTACACCGGGGAGCTGTTTTTT.

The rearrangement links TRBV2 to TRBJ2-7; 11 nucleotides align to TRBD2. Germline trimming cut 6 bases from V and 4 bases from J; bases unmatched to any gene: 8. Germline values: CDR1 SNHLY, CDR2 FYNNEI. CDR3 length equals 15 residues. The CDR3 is CASRGTSGSRYEQYF. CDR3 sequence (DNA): TGTGCCAGCAGGGGAACTAGCGGGAGTCGGTACGAGCAGTACTTC.

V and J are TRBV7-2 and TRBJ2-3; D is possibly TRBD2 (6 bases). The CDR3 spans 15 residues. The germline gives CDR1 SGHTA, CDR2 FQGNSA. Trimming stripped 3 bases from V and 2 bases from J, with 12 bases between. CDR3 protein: CASSLQRAYTDTQYF. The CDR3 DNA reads TGTGCCAGCAGCTTGCAGCGGGCCTACACAGATACGCAGTATTTT.

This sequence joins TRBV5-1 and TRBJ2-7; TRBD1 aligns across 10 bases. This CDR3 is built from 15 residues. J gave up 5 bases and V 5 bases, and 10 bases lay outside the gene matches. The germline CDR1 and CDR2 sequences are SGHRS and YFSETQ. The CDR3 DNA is TGCGCCAGCAGGCAGGGACAGGGGAGTCTGAACGAGCAGTACTTC. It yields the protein CASRQGQGSLNEQYF.

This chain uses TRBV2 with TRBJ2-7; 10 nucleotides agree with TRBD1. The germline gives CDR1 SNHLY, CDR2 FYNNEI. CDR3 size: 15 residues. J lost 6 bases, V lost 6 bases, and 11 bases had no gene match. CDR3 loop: CASRTRSGTGAEQYF. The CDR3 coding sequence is TGTGCCAGCAGGACGCGCTCCGGGACAGGGGCCGAGCAGTACTTC.

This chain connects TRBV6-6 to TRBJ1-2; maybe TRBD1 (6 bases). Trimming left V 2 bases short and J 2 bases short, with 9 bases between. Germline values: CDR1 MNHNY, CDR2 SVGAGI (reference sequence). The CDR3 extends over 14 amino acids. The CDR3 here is CASSYPDRNYGYTF. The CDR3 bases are TGTGCCAGCAGTTACCCCGACAGGAACTATGGCTACACCTTC.

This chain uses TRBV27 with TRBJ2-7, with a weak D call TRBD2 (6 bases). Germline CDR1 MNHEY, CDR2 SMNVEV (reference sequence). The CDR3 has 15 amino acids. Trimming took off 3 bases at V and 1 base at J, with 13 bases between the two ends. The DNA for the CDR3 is TGTGCCAGCAGTTTGGGGGGAGCCCGTTCCTACGAGCAGTACTTC. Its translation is CASSLGGARSYEQYF.

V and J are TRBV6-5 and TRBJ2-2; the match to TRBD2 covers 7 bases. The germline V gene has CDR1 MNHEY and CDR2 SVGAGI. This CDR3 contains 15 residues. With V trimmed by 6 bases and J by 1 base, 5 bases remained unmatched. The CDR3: CASRLAPENTGELFF. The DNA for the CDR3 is TGTGCCAGCAGACTAGCGCCCGAGAACACCGGGGAGCTGTTTTTT.

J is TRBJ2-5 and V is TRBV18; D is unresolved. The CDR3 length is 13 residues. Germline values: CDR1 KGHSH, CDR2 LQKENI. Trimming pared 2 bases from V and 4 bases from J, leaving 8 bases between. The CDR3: CASSPRQRETQYF. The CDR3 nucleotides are TGTGCCAGCTCACCAAGGCAGCGAGAGACCCAGTACTTC. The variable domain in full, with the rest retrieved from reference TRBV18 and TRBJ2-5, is NAGVMQNPRHLVRRRGQEARLRCSPMKGHSHVYWYRQLPEEGLKFMVYLQKENIIDESGMPKERFSAEFPKEGPSILRIQQVVRGDSAAYFCASSPRQRETQYFGPGTRLLVL.

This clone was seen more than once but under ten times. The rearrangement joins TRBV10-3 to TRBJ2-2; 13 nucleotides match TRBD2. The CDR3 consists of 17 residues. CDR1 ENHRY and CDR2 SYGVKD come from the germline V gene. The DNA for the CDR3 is TGTGCGGCCTGGGGGACTAGCGGGACGAAGAACACCGGGGAGCTGTTTTTT. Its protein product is CAAWGTSGTKNTGELFF.

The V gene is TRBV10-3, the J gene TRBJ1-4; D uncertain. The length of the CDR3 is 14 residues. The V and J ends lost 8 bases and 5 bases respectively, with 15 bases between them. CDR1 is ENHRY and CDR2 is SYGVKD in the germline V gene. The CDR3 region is CAISPGNGNEKLFF. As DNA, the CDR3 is TGTGCCATCTCCCCCGGGAACGGGAATGAAAAACTGTTTTTT.

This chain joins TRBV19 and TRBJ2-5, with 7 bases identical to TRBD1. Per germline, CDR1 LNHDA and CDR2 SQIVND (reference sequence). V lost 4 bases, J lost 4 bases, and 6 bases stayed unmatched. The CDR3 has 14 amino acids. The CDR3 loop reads CASSKRDRGETQYF. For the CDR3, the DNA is TGTGCCAGTAGTAAACGGGACAGAGGAGAGACCCAGTACTTC.

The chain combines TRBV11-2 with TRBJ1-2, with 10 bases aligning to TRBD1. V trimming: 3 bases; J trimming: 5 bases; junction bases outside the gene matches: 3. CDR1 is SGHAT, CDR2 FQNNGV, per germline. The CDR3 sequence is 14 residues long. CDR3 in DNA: TGTGCCAGCAGCTTCGACAGGGGGCAGTATGGCTACACCTTC. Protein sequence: CASSFDRGQYGYTF.